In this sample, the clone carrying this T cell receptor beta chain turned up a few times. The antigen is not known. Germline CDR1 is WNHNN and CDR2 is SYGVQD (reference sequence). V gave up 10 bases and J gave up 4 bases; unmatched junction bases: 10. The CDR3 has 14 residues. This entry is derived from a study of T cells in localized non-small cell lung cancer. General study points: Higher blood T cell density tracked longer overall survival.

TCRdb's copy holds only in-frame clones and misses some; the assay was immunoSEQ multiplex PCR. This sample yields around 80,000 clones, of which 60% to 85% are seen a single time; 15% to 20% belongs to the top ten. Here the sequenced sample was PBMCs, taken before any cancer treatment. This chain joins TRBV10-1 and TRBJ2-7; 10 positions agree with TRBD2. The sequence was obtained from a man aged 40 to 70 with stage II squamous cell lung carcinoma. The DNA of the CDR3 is TGCGCCACTCTAGCGGGAGTGATTTCGTACGAGCAGTACTTC. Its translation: CATLAGVISYEQYF.